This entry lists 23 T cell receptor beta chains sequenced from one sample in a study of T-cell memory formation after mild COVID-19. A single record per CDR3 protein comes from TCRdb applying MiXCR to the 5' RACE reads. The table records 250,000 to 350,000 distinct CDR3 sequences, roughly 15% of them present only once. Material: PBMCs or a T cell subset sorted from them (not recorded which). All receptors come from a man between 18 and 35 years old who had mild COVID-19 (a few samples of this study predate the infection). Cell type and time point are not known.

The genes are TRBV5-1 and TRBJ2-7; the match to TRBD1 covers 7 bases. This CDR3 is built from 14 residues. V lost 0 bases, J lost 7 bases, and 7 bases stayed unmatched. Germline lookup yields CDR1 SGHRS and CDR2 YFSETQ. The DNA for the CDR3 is TGCGCCAGCAGCTTGGGGTCCGACAGGGTTGAGCAGTACTTC. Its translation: CASSLGSDRVEQYF.

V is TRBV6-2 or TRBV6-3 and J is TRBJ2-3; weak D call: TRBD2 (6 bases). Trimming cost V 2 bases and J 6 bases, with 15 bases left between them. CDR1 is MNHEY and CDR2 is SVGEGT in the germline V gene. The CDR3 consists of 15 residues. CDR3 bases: TGTGCCAGCAGTTACGCGGACTCCCGGGGGGATACGCAGTATTTT. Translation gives CASSYADSRGDTQYF.

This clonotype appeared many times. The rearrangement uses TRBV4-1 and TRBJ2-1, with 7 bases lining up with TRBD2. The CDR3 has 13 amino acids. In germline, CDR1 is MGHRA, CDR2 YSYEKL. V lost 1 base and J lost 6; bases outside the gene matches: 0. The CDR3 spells CASSQGGGNEQFF. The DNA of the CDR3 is TGCGCCAGCAGCCAAGGGGGGGGCAATGAGCAGTTCTTC.

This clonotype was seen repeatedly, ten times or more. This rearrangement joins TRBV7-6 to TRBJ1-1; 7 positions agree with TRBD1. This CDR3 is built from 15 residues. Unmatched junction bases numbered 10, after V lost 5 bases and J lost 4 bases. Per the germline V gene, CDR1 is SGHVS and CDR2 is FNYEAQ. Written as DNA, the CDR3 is TGTGCCAGCAGCCCCCCCAAGGCAGGGGGCACTGAAGCTTTCTTT. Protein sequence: CASSPPKAGGTEAFF.

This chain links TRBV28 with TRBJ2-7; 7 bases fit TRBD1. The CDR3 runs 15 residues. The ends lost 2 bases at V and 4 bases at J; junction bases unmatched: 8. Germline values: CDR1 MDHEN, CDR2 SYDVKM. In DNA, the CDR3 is TGTGCCAGCAGTTTAGGCACGGCGACAGGGTACGAGCAGTACTTC. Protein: CASSLGTATGYEQYF. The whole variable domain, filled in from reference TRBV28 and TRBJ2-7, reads DVKVTQSSRYLVKRTGEKVFLECVQDMDHENMFWYRQDPGLGLRLIYFSYDVKMKEKGDIPEGYSVSREKKERFSLILESASTNQTSMYLCASSLGTATGYEQYFGPGTRLTVT.

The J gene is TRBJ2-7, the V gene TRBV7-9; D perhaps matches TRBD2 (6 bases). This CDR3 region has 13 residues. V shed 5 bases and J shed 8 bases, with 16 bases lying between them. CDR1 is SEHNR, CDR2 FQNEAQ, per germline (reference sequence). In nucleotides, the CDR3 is TGTGCCAGCAGCCCCGGAGGGAGGTTGAAGCAGTACTTC. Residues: CASSPGGRLKQYF.

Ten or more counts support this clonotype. The CDR3 DNA reads as TGTGCCACCAGTGATCTGGGTGAGCAGTTCTTC. It codes for CATSDLGEQFF. The chain combines TRBV24-1 with TRBJ2-1; D remains unclear. The length of the CDR3 is 11 residues. Trimming removed 3 bases from V and 9 bases from J, with 5 bases in between. Germline CDR1 reads KGHDR; CDR2 reads SFDVKD.

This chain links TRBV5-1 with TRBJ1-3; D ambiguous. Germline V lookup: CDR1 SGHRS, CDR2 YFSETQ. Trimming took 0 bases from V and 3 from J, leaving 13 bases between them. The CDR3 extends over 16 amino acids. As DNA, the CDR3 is TGCGCCAGCAGCTTGGACCCCGGGGAAAGTGGAAACACCATATATTTT. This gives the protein CASSLDPGESGNTIYF.

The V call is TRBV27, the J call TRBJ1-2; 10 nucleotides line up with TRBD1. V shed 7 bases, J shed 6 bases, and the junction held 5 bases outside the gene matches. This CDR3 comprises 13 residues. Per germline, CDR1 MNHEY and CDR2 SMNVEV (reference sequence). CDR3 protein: CASTTGGWHGYTF. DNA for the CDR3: TGTGCCAGCACGACAGGGGGCTGGCATGGCTACACCTTC.

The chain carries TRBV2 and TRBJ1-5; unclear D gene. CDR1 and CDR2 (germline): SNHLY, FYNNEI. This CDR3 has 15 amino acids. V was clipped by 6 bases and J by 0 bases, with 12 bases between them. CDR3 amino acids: CASRRRLFSNQPQHF. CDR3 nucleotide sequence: TGTGCCAGCAGAAGACGGTTATTTAGCAATCAGCCCCAGCATTTT.

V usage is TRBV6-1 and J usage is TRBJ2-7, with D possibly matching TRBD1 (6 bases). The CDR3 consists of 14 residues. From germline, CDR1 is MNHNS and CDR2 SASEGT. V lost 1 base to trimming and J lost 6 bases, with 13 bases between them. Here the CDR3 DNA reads TGTGCCAGCAGTGAAGACAGGGATCCCAGCGAGCAGTACTTC. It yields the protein CASSEDRDPSEQYF.

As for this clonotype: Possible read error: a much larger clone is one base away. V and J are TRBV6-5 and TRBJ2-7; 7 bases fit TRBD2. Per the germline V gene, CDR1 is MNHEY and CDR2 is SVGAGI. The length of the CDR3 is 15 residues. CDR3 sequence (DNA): TGTGCCAGCAGGTCCCCCGGGGGGAGCTCCTACGAGAAGTACTTC. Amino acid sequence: CASRSPGGSSYEKYF.

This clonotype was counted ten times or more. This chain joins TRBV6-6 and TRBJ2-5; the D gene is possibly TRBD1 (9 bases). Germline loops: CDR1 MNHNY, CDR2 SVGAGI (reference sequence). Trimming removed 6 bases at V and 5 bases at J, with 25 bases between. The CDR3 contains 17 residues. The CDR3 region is CASSRIPTGGGGETQYF. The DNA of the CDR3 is TGTGCCAGCAGCCGAATCCCCACAGGGGGCGGGGGGGAGACCCAGTACTTC.

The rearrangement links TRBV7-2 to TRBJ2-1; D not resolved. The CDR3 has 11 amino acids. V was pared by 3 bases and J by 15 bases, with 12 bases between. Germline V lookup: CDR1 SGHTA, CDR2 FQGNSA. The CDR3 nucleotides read TGTGCCAGCAGCTTTTTGTCATTGGGGTTCTTC. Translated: CASSFLSLGFF.

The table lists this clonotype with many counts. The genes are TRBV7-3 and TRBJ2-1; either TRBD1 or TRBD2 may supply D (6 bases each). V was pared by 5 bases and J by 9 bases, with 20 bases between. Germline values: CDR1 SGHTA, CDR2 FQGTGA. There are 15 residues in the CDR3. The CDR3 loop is CASSPRGPGNGEQFF. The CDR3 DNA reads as TGTGCCAGCAGCCCCCGGGGGCCGGGGAACGGTGAGCAGTTCTTC.

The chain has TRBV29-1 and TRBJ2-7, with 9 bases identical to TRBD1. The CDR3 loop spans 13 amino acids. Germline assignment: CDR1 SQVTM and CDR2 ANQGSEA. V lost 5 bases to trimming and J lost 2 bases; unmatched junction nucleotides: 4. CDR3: CSVRWDRAYEQYV. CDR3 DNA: TGCAGCGTTCGTTGGGACAGGGCCTACGAGCAGTACGTC.

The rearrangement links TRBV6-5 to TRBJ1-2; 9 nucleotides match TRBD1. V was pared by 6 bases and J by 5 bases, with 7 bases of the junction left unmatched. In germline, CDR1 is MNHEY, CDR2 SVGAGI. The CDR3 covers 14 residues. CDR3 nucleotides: TGTGCCAGCAGCTTCCGGGACAGGGCATATGGCTACACCTTC. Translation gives CASSFRDRAYGYTF.

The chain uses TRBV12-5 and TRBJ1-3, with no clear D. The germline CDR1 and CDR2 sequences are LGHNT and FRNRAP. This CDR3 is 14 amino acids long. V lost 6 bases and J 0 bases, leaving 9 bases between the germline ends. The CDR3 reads CASGEAGSGNTIYF. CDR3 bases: TGTGCTAGTGGGGAAGCGGGCTCTGGAAACACCATATATTTT.

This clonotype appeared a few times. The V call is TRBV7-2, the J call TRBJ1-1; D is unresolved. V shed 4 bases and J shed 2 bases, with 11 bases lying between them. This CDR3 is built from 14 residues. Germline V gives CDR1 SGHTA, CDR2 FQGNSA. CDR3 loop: CASSYDPGNTEAFF. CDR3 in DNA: TGTGCCAGCAGCTACGACCCGGGAAACACTGAAGCTTTCTTT.

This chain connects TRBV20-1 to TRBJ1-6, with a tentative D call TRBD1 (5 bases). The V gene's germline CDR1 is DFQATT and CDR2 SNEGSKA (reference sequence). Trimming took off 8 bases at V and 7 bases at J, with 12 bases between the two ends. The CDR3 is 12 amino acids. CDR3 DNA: TGCAGTAGTCAGGGAGGGAATTCACCCCTCCACTTT. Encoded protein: CSSQGGNSPLHF.

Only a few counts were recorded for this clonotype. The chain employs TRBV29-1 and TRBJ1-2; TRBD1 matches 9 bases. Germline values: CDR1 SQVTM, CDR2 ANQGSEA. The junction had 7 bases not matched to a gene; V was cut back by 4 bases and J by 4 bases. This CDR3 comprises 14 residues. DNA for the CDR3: TGCAGCGTTGCCGACAGGGGGTTTGTCTATGGCTACACCTTC. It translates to CSVADRGFVYGYTF.

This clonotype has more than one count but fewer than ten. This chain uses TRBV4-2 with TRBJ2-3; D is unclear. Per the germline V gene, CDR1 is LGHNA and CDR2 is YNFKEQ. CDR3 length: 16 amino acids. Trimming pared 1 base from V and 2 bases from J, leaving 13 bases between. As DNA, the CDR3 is TGTGCCAGCAGCCAAGTTAATGATTTCTCCACAGATACGCAGTATTTT. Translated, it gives CASSQVNDFSTDTQYF.

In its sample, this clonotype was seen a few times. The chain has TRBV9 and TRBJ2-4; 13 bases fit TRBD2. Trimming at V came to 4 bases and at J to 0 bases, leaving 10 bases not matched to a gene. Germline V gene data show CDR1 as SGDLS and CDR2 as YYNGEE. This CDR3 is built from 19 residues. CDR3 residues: CASSTGGLAGDLAKNIQYF. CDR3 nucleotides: TGTGCCAGCAGCACAGGCGGACTAGCGGGGGATCTAGCCAAAAACATTCAGTACTTC.